This passage covers 10 T cell receptor beta chains from one sample sequenced in a study of OX40 agonist ivuxolimab in advanced cancers. Profiling relied on immunoSEQ multiplex PCR, and the TCRdb table lists in-frame clones only, not all of them. This table has roughly 40,000 clones, approximately 91% appearing once. The specimen comprised CD4+ or CD8+ T cells sorted from blood, sampled in a trial of the OX40 agonist ivuxolimab. The receptors come from an adult with an advanced solid tumor such as melanoma, head and neck, liver or kidney cancer.

The CDR3 loop is CASSRATEAFF. CDR3 DNA sequence: TGTGCCAGCAGCCGCGCCACTGAAGCTTTCTTT. The chain links TRBV28 to TRBJ1-1; D gene uncertain. There are 11 residues in the CDR3. The V gene's germline CDR1 is MDHEN and CDR2 SYDVKM. With 6 bases removed from V and 4 bases from J, the gap between germline ends came to 6 bases.

The J gene is TRBJ2-1, the V gene TRBV13, with 10 positions matching TRBD2. V lost 5 bases and J lost 3; bases outside the gene matches: 7. This CDR3 is 16 amino acids long. Germline V gives CDR1 PRHDT, CDR2 FYEKMQ (reference sequence). This CDR3 reads CASSPLLAGGYNEQFF. The DNA of the CDR3 is TGTGCCAGCAGCCCACTTTTAGCGGGAGGCTACAATGAGCAGTTCTTC.

The chain is built from TRBV5-6 and TRBJ2-7, with 10 bases matching TRBD1. The CDR3 length is 16 residues. CDR1 is SGHDT, CDR2 YYEEEE, per germline. V lost 0 bases and J lost 2; bases outside the gene matches: 5. CDR3 nucleotide sequence: TGTGCCAGCAGCTTGGAGACAGGGGGCTCCCCCTACGAGCAGTACTTC. This gives the protein CASSLETGGSPYEQYF.

This clone was seen just once. V gene TRBV4-3 combines with J gene TRBJ2-2, with TRBD2 matching over 7 bases. The V segment lost 3 bases and the J segment 6 bases; nucleotides outside the gene matches: 7. CDR3 length equals 15 residues. Germline V gene sequence: CDR1 LGHNA, CDR2 YSLEER. CDR3 DNA: TGCGCCAGCAGCCAGGGAGGAGGACTAGCCGGGGAGCTGTTTTTT. Its protein is CASSQGGGLAGELFF.

The V gene is TRBV4-2, the J gene TRBJ1-2; D gene unclear. CDR1 and CDR2 (germline): LGHNA, YNFKEQ. The CDR3 runs to 14 residues. Trimming took 6 bases from V and 3 from J, leaving 14 bases between them. This chain's CDR3 is CASRGWERDYGYTF. As DNA, the CDR3 is TGTGCCAGCAGGGGGTGGGAACGGGACTATGGCTACACCTTC.

This chain connects TRBV27 to TRBJ2-1, with TRBD1 as a possible D gene (5 bases). Germline CDR1 and CDR2: MNHEY and SMNVEV (reference sequence). V was pared by 7 bases and J by 0 bases, with 19 bases between. The CDR3 loop spans 17 amino acids. CDR3 coding DNA: TGTGCCAGCACTGCAGGGATACCTTTCCTCTCCTACAATGAGCAGTTCTTC. Its protein product is CASTAGIPFLSYNEQFF.

V is TRBV7-8 and J is TRBJ2-7; the D gene is possibly TRBD2 (6 bases). The CDR3 has 15 residues. In germline, CDR1 is SGHVS, CDR2 FQNEAQ. Trimming pared 1 base from V and 1 base from J, leaving 11 bases between. CDR3 sequence: CASSLEGGKSYEQYF. For the CDR3, the DNA is TGTGCCAGCAGCTTAGAGGGCGGGAAATCCTACGAGCAGTACTTC.

The chain employs TRBV7-9 and TRBJ2-1; 13 bases align to TRBD2. V trimming: 5 bases; J trimming: 7 bases; junction bases outside the gene matches: 11. Per the germline V gene, CDR1 is SEHNR and CDR2 is FQNEAQ (reference sequence). This CDR3 comprises 17 residues. CDR3 in amino acids: CASSGGLAGVKMNEQFF. The CDR3 DNA follows: TGTGCCAGCAGCGGCGGACTAGCGGGAGTTAAGATGAATGAGCAGTTCTTC.

The table lists this clone with a count of one. The V and J genes are TRBV27 and TRBJ2-5; 10 nucleotides match TRBD1. This CDR3 spans 17 amino acids. The V gene's germline CDR1 is MNHEY and CDR2 SMNVEV (reference sequence). Trimming took 6 bases from V and 4 from J; bases not matched to a gene: 14. CDR3 amino acids: CASSTPTTGGLRETQYF. The CDR3 DNA reads as TGTGCCAGCAGCACCCCCACGACAGGGGGCCTCAGAGAGACCCAGTACTTC.

The rearrangement uses TRBV10-3 and TRBJ2-3; possible D gene TRBD1, 5 bases. Germline V gene lookup returns CDR1 ENHRY and CDR2 SYGVKD. The CDR3 has 15 amino acids. The ends were cut back, 2 bases at V and 2 bases at J, with 11 bases in the middle. CDR3 in DNA: TGTGCCATCAGTGAGACCAGGGCCCACACAGATACGCAGTATTTT. Its translation is CAISETRAHTDTQYF.